Below, 21 T cell receptor beta chains from the same sample are listed, as sequenced in a study of shared clonotypes between healthy human individuals. The protocol was immunoSEQ multiplex PCR, while the TCRdb copy is restricted to in-frame clones and leaves out a portion. The table shows 640,000 or so clones, with 72% occurring only once. The sequenced sample was memory CD4+ T cells sorted from blood. Subset meaning: CD45RA-negative fraction. The receptor set was obtained from a woman in her twenties or thirties in good health.

This clone was seen a single time. J is TRBJ1-5 and V is TRBV5-6, with D perhaps TRBD1 (6 bases). V shed 1 base and J shed 7 bases, with 15 bases lying between them. This CDR3 has 15 residues. Germline CDR1 reads SGHDT; CDR2 reads YYEEEE. This CDR3 reads CASSLWGAAGQPQHF. The CDR3 DNA follows: TGTGCCAGCAGCTTGTGGGGGGCGGCCGGGCAGCCCCAGCATTTT.

This clone has more than one count but fewer than ten. The chain joins TRBV5-1 to TRBJ2-3, with D possibly being TRBD2 (5 bases). The V gene lost 4 bases and the J gene lost 1 base, with 25 bases spanning the gap. The CDR3 runs to 19 residues. Germline CDR1 is SGHRS and CDR2 is YFSETQ. In DNA, the CDR3 is TGCGCCAGCAGCCCAACTAGAGGGAGAGGGCACAGAGGCACAGATACGCAGTATTTT. Its translation: CASSPTRGRGHRGTDTQYF.

This clone was recorded many times. The identical CDR3 is also encoded by other nucleotide sequences in the sample. The genes are TRBV29-1 and TRBJ2-4, with D uncertain. V lost 2 bases and J lost 5, with 10 bases in between. Per the germline V gene, CDR1 is SQVTM and CDR2 is ANQGSEA. CDR3 length: 13 amino acids. The CDR3 protein is CSVESGTQNIQYF. CDR3 sequence (DNA): TGCAGCGTTGAATCCGGAACCCAAAACATTCAGTACTTC.

This clone has more than one count but fewer than ten. The chain has TRBV5-1 and TRBJ2-5; 9 nucleotides line up with TRBD1. The V gene's germline CDR1 is SGHRS and CDR2 YFSETQ. The CDR3 has 15 residues. V trimming: 4 bases; J trimming: 2 bases; junction bases outside the gene matches: 6. CDR3 nucleotide sequence: TGCGCCAGCAGCCGCACAGGGGGCCTACAAGAGACCCAGTACTTC. This translates into CASSRTGGLQETQYF.

The chain employs TRBV19 and TRBJ2-5, with D perhaps assigned TRBD1 or TRBD2 (5 bases each). Per germline, CDR1 LNHDA and CDR2 SQIVND (reference sequence). The CDR3 runs 15 residues. V was trimmed by 5 bases and J by 10 bases, leaving 23 bases between them. Here the CDR3 reads CASSLTGTKGHNQYF. The CDR3 nucleotides read TGTGCCAGTAGTTTGACCGGGACCAAGGGCCATAACCAGTACTTC.

The chain recombines TRBV28 with TRBJ2-7, with D possibly matching TRBD2 (6 bases). This CDR3 is built from 12 residues. V was cut by 5 bases and J by 4 bases, with 9 bases left in between. Germline V gene lookup returns CDR1 MDHEN and CDR2 SYDVKM. CDR3 bases: TGTGCCAGCAGTGGGAGGAGATACGAGCAGTACTTC. Translated, it gives CASSGRRYEQYF.

CDR3 sequence: CASSEVMGRTSGNTIYF. The CDR3 DNA follows: TGTGCCAGCAGTGAAGTTATGGGCAGGACCAGTGGAAACACCATATATTTT. The chain joins TRBV6-1 to TRBJ1-3; D gene ambiguous. Per the germline V gene, CDR1 is MNHNS and CDR2 is SASEGT. This CDR3 is 17 amino acids long. V was pared by 1 base and J by 3 bases, with 16 bases between.

The chain is built from TRBV5-6 and TRBJ1-5; 8 nucleotides line up with TRBD1. J lost 6 bases, V lost 4 bases, and 12 bases had no gene match. The germline V gene has CDR1 SGHDT and CDR2 YYEEEE. CDR3 size: 16 residues. CDR3 amino acids: CASSRDRGMDSQPQHF. As DNA, the CDR3 is TGTGCCAGCAGCCGCGACAGGGGAATGGATAGTCAGCCCCAGCATTTT.

As DNA, the CDR3 is TGTGCCAGCAGGGGAAGGATACCTCGGGAGGAGCAGTACTTC. Translation gives CASRGRIPREEQYF. The V gene is TRBV2, the J gene TRBJ2-7; tentatively, D is TRBD2 (6 bases). CDR3 length: 14 amino acids. V gave up 6 bases and J gave up 7 bases, with 19 bases separating them. Germline CDR1 reads SNHLY; CDR2 reads FYNNEI.

This sequence joins TRBV28 and TRBJ2-1, with D possibly being TRBD2 (6 bases). This CDR3 comprises 13 residues. Germline V gene lookup returns CDR1 MDHEN and CDR2 SYDVKM. V was shortened by 7 bases and J by 8 bases, with 15 bases between the two germline ends. The CDR3 nucleotides are TGTGCCAGCACCCCGGCGGGAAGATATGAGCAGTTCTTC. Amino acids: CASTPAGRYEQFF.

To note about this clone: The sample has other DNA sequences that encode this CDR3 too. The genes are TRBV5-1 and TRBJ2-5; no firm D call. CDR1 is SGHRS, CDR2 YFSETQ, per germline. Trimming took off 4 bases at V and 2 bases at J, with 6 bases between the two ends. This CDR3 region has 12 residues. The CDR3 loop is CASSLIQETQYF. Here the CDR3 DNA reads TGCGCCAGCAGCCTGATTCAAGAGACCCAGTACTTC.

The DNA of the CDR3 is TGTGCCAGTTCGGGCGGATCCATGTCTTTTTCCGGGGAGCTGTTTTTT. Amino acids: CASSGGSMSFSGELFF. The chain has TRBV19 and TRBJ2-2; the D is unclear. V shed 8 bases and J shed 6 bases, with 22 bases lying between them. Germline V CDR1 and CDR2: LNHDA, SQIVND (reference sequence). This CDR3 region has 16 residues.

The chain is built from TRBV15 and TRBJ1-1; TRBD1 aligns across 7 bases. After removal of 0 bases from V and 4 bases from J, the junction contained 14 bases not matched to a gene. Germline CDR1 is LNHNV and CDR2 is YYDKDF (reference sequence). CDR3 length: 18 amino acids. CDR3 DNA: TGTGCCACCAGCAGAGATACGACAGGGTTTTTTATCGGCACTGAAGCTTTCTTT. This codes for CATSRDTTGFFIGTEAFF.

The CDR3 loop is CASSWSPGGRNSGANVLTF. The CDR3 DNA sequence: TGCGCCAGCAGCTGGAGCCCCGGGGGCCGAAACTCTGGGGCCAACGTCCTGACTTTC. The chain is built from TRBV5-1 and TRBJ2-6; either TRBD1 or TRBD2 may fit D (6 bases each). The CDR3 is made up of 19 amino acids. The germline CDR1 and CDR2 sequences are SGHRS and YFSETQ. Trimming pared 3 bases from V and 0 bases from J, leaving 19 bases between.

This clone was seen just once. V usage is TRBV6-5 and J usage is TRBJ2-5, with D uncertain. The CDR3 runs 12 residues. Deletions cut 11 bases from V and 3 bases from J, with 13 bases between. In germline, CDR1 is MNHEY, CDR2 SVGAGI. The CDR3 DNA is TGTGCCTGTGGCCCGAGGAAAGAGACCCAGTACTTC. Protein sequence: CACGPRKETQYF.

This clone was found a few times. The V gene is TRBV27, the J gene TRBJ2-7, with D possibly TRBD1 on 5 matching bases. The germline V gene encodes CDR1 MNHEY and CDR2 SMNVEV (reference sequence). The V and J ends lost 6 bases and 1 base respectively, with 13 bases between them. The CDR3 covers 14 residues. The CDR3 DNA is TGTGCCAGCAGCCCAGGGTCCGGATCCTACGAGCAGTACTTC. This encodes CASSPGSGSYEQYF.

V and J are TRBV7-2 and TRBJ2-7; D is possibly TRBD2 (6 bases). The length of the CDR3 is 15 residues. V was pared by 3 bases and J by 3 bases, with 15 bases between. The germline CDR1 and CDR2 sequences are SGHTA and FQGNSA. In DNA, the CDR3 is TGTGCCAGCAGCTTGAGCACGGGGGAAGGCTACGAGCAGTACTTC. Protein sequence: CASSLSTGEGYEQYF.

This sequence joins TRBV12-5 and TRBJ1-1; D ambiguous. V lost 3 bases to trimming and J lost 6 bases, with 14 bases between them. The length of the CDR3 is 14 residues. The germline gives CDR1 LGHNT, CDR2 FRNRAP. The CDR3 DNA reads as TGTGCTAGTGGTTTCGGGTATCTTGGGGCTGAAGCTTTCTTT. Its translation is CASGFGYLGAEAFF.

The chain employs TRBV7-2 and TRBJ2-7; 8 bases are shared with TRBD1. This CDR3 has 14 residues. V gave up 5 bases and J gave up 6 bases; unmatched junction bases: 9. CDR1 SGHTA and CDR2 FQGNSA come from the germline V gene. The CDR3 sequence: CASSAAGGMGEQYF. The CDR3 bases are TGTGCCAGCAGCGCCGCAGGGGGCATGGGCGAGCAGTACTTC.

This clone was seen a few times. This chain joins TRBV28 and TRBJ2-7; 10 nucleotides match TRBD2. Germline V CDR1 and CDR2: MDHEN, SYDVKM. CDR3 length: 15 amino acids. V was clipped by 3 bases and J by 3 bases; unmatched bases: 5. CDR3 nucleotide sequence: TGTGCCAGCAGTTTGGAACTAGCGGGAATCTACGAGCAGTACTTC. It codes for CASSLELAGIYEQYF.

This chain connects TRBV18 to TRBJ2-1, with 9 bases aligning to TRBD2. Losses at the gene ends were 4 bases for V and 10 bases for J; bases not matched to a gene: 8. Germline CDR1 is KGHSH and CDR2 is LQKENI. This CDR3 comprises 14 residues. CDR3 DNA sequence: TGTGCCAGCTCACAACTACTAGCGGGTGAAGAGCAGTTCTTC. As protein: CASSQLLAGEEQFF.